The next 28 T cell receptor beta chains were all read from a single sample in a study of blood T cell repertoires in COVID-19. Data came from immunoSEQ multiplex PCR; TCRdb stores just in-frame clones and leaves some out. This sample yields 65,000 to 90,000 clones, of which about 86% are seen a single time; 28% belongs to the top ten. The sequenced sample consisted of peripheral blood. The receptors were sampled from a human donor in a cohort sampled during active COVID-19.

This clone was counted once. The chain carries TRBV4-2 and TRBJ2-2; 7 bases are a match to TRBD2. Germline CDR1 reads LGHNA; CDR2 reads YNFKEQ. V lost 4 bases and J lost 0; bases outside the gene matches: 5. This CDR3 is built from 16 residues. The CDR3 here is CASSPLAESNTGELFF. For the CDR3, the DNA is TGTGCCAGCAGCCCCCTAGCGGAATCGAACACCGGGGAGCTGTTTTTT.

This chain connects TRBV6-2 or TRBV6-3 to TRBJ1-4, with D perhaps matching TRBD1 (5 bases). CDR1 and CDR2 from the germline V gene are MNHEY and SVGEGT. CDR3 length: 16 residues. V was clipped by 0 bases and J by 3 bases, with 11 bases between them. The CDR3 spells CASSYSRDSANEKLFF. The CDR3, as DNA: TGTGCCAGCAGTTACTCGAGAGACAGCGCTAATGAAAAACTGTTTTTT.

The CDR3 coding sequence is TGTGCCAGCAGCTCCTTTGTAGCGGGAAGCACAGATACGCAGTATTTT. Its protein product is CASSSFVAGSTDTQYF. The chain combines TRBV7-9 with TRBJ2-3, with 8 bases identical to TRBD2. CDR1 and CDR2 from the germline V gene are SEHNR and FQNEAQ (reference sequence). The CDR3 consists of 16 residues. The J segment lost 0 bases and the V segment lost 4 bases, leaving 6 bases of the junction unmatched.

V usage is TRBV18 and J usage is TRBJ1-2, with D maybe TRBD1 (5 bases). The CDR3 sequence is 16 residues long. V gave up 4 bases and J gave up 2 bases, with 17 bases separating them. Per the germline V gene, CDR1 is KGHSH and CDR2 is LQKENI. The CDR3 region has the DNA TGTGCCAGCTCACTGACAGATTCCGGCGCCAACTATGGCTACACCTTC. Its protein product is CASSLTDSGANYGYTF.

As DNA, the CDR3 is TGTGCCAGCAGTCTCGACGGGACAACTAATGAAAAACTGTTTTTT. This encodes CASSLDGTTNEKLFF. J is TRBJ1-4 and V is TRBV6-5, with D unresolved. CDR1 and CDR2 from the germline V gene are MNHEY and SVGAGI. Trimming removed 5 bases from V and 0 bases from J, with 10 bases in between. There are 15 residues in the CDR3.

The count of this clone is one. The V gene is TRBV14, the J gene TRBJ2-5; 11 bases line up with TRBD1. The CDR3 has 15 amino acids. The germline gives CDR1 SGHDN, CDR2 FVKESK. The junction had 5 bases not matched to a gene; V was cut back by 4 bases and J by 4 bases. In DNA, the CDR3 is TGTGCCAGCAGCCGAGCGGACAGGGGGCGAGAGACCCAGTACTTC. Protein sequence: CASSRADRGRETQYF. Full variable domain (missing parts from reference TRBV14 and TRBJ2-5): EAGVTQFPSHSVIEKGQTVTLRCDPISGHDNLYWYRRVMGKEIKFLLHFVKESKQDESGMPNNRFLAERTGGTYSTLKVQPAELEDSGVYFCASSRADRGRETQYFGPGTRLLVL.

The V gene is TRBV19, the J gene TRBJ2-7; TRBD1 aligns across 8 bases. V lost 3 bases to trimming and J lost 0 bases; unmatched junction nucleotides: 4. There are 15 residues in the CDR3. Germline V lookup: CDR1 LNHDA, CDR2 SQIVND (reference sequence). In DNA, the CDR3 is TGTGCCAGTAGTATCGCAACAGGGGGCTCCTACGAGCAGTACTTC. It encodes CASSIATGGSYEQYF.

This rearrangement joins TRBV2 to TRBJ1-1; the D is unclear. The CDR3 runs 13 residues. Trimming took off 7 bases at V and 5 bases at J, with 14 bases between the two ends. The germline V gene has CDR1 SNHLY and CDR2 FYNNEI. For the CDR3, the DNA is TGTGCCAGCACTAAGGGAGAAGGGACTGAAGCTTTCTTT. Encoded protein: CASTKGEGTEAFF.

A single count supports this clone. The chain has TRBV11-2 and TRBJ2-1, with 8 bases identical to TRBD2. J was trimmed by 1 base and V by 0 bases; bases with no gene match: 5. Germline CDR1 reads SGHAT; CDR2 reads FQNNGV. This CDR3 is built from 17 residues. This CDR3 reads CASSLDRASGSYNEQFF. CDR3 DNA sequence: TGTGCCAGCAGCTTAGATCGGGCTAGCGGGTCCTACAATGAGCAGTTCTTC.

Within the sample, this clone is medium-sized. V usage is TRBV5-1 and J usage is TRBJ2-7; TRBD2 is a possible D gene (6 bases). Trimming shortened V by 4 bases and J by 0 bases, and 8 bases separated the two germline ends. This CDR3 contains 13 residues. Germline-derived CDR1 and CDR2 are SGHRS and YFSETQ. CDR3 bases: TGCGCCAGCAGCGCCGGGAGCTCCTACGAGCAGTACTTC. Translation: CASSAGSSYEQYF.

The rearrangement joins TRBV14 to TRBJ2-1; D not resolved. Looked up from germline, CDR1 is SGHDN and CDR2 is FVKESK. The CDR3 is made up of 11 amino acids. V was trimmed by 1 base and J by 9 bases, leaving 4 bases between them. The CDR3 DNA sequence: TGTGCCAGCAGCCAAGGCGGTGAGCAGTTCTTC. Amino acids: CASSQGGEQFF.

The chain couples TRBV27 to TRBJ1-4; 8 nucleotides match TRBD1. The CDR3 extends over 17 amino acids. The germline V gene encodes CDR1 MNHEY and CDR2 SMNVEV (reference sequence). Losses at the gene ends were 6 bases for V and 7 bases for J; bases not matched to a gene: 16. The CDR3 loop is CASSLGQGRPGSEKLFF. The CDR3 DNA reads as TGTGCCAGCAGCCTAGGACAGGGTCGGCCCGGGAGTGAAAAACTGTTTTTT. Based on the CDR3 plus reference TRBV27 and TRBJ1-4, the full variable domain is EAQVTQNPRYLITVTGKKLTVTCSQNMNHEYMSWYRQDPGLGLRQIYYSMNVEVTDKGDVPEGYKVSRKEKRNFPLILESPSPNQTSLYFCASSLGQGRPGSEKLFFGSGTQLSVL.

This clone was observed a handful of times. The genes are TRBV4-1 and TRBJ2-7; the D is unclear. Trimming left V 1 base short and J 3 bases short, with 16 bases between. Germline V gene lookup returns CDR1 MGHRA and CDR2 YSYEKL. The CDR3 is made up of 16 amino acids. The DNA of the CDR3 is TGCGCCAGCAGCCAAGTCCTAGACGAATACCTCTACGAGCAGTACTTC. It is translated as CASSQVLDEYLYEQYF.

The rearrangement joins TRBV5-1 to TRBJ2-7, with TRBD1 identical over 9 bases. This CDR3 is 16 amino acids long. Per germline, CDR1 SGHRS and CDR2 YFSETQ. J lost 5 bases, V lost 4 bases, and 13 bases had no gene match. The CDR3 nucleotides are TGCGCCAGCAGCGACTGGGGACAGGGATTGTCTGACGAGCAGTACTTC. This gives the protein CASSDWGQGLSDEQYF.

Comment on this clone: The sample holds other DNA sequences that translate to the same CDR3. The chain has TRBV7-9 and TRBJ1-5; D is ambiguous. CDR1 and CDR2 (germline): SEHNR, FQNEAQ (reference sequence). This CDR3 contains 14 residues. V was pared by 1 base and J by 4 bases, with 8 bases between. The CDR3 protein is CASSLGSGNQPQHF. CDR3 DNA: TGTGCCAGCAGCTTAGGGTCGGGAAATCAGCCCCAGCATTTT.

The rearrangement joins TRBV13 to TRBJ2-5; the D gene is possibly TRBD2 (6 bases). The germline V gene has CDR1 PRHDT and CDR2 FYEKMQ (reference sequence). V was shortened by 5 bases and J by 3 bases, with 13 bases between the two germline ends. The CDR3 runs to 14 residues. DNA of the CDR3: TGTGCCAGCAGCCACCCGACTAGTGAAGAGACCCAGTACTTC. It is translated as CASSHPTSEETQYF.

The J gene is TRBJ2-7, the V gene TRBV28, with D perhaps TRBD2 (5 bases). Germline CDR1 and CDR2: MDHEN and SYDVKM. The CDR3 has 16 amino acids. The V end lost 8 bases, the J end lost 5 bases, and 25 bases lay between the germline ends. CDR3 sequence reads: CASATAGGSLLHEQYF. The CDR3 nucleotides read TGTGCCAGCGCCACCGCCGGAGGAAGTTTGTTGCACGAGCAGTACTTC.

For this clone: The sample carries other DNA sequences with the same CDR3. The gene calls are TRBV18 and TRBJ2-3; D is uncertain. Trimming pared 2 bases from V and 4 bases from J, leaving 4 bases between. Germline values: CDR1 KGHSH, CDR2 LQKENI. The CDR3 has 12 amino acids. The CDR3, as DNA: TGTGCCAGCTCACCAGCAGCAGATACGCAGTATTTT. Its translation: CASSPAADTQYF. Full variable domain (remainder filled in from reference TRBV18 and TRBJ2-3): NAGVMQNPRHLVRRRGQEARLRCSPMKGHSHVYWYRQLPEEGLKFMVYLQKENIIDESGMPKERFSAEFPKEGPSILRIQQVVRGDSAAYFCASSPAADTQYFGPGTRLTVL.

The sample holds a few counts of this clone. The gene calls are TRBV27 and TRBJ2-7; D is perhaps TRBD2 (6 bases). Germline CDR1 reads MNHEY; CDR2 reads SMNVEV (reference sequence). V was trimmed by 5 bases and J by 4 bases, leaving 15 bases between them. The length of the CDR3 is 14 residues. CDR3: CASSPGVGLYEQYF. The CDR3 bases are TGTGCCAGCAGTCCGGGGGTAGGTTTGTACGAGCAGTACTTC.

The chain links TRBV28 to TRBJ2-1, with D perhaps TRBD1 (6 bases). Germline assignment: CDR1 MDHEN and CDR2 SYDVKM. Trimming shortened V by 5 bases and J by 0 bases, and 11 bases separated the two germline ends. This CDR3 contains 15 residues. CDR3 nucleotide sequence: TGTGCCAGCAGTACCACAGGGAACTCCTACAATGAGCAGTTCTTC. Translated: CASSTTGNSYNEQFF.

V and J are TRBV29-1 and TRBJ2-2, with TRBD1 matching over 10 bases. With V trimmed by 6 bases and J by 5 bases, 12 bases remained unmatched. Germline CDR1 SQVTM, CDR2 ANQGSEA. This CDR3 is built from 16 residues. The CDR3 DNA follows: TGCAGCGTGGTCGGATTAGGGACAGGGGTTACCGGGGAGCTGTTTTTT. It translates to CSVVGLGTGVTGELFF.

V is TRBV9 and J is TRBJ1-2; D uncertain. V lost 0 bases and J lost 4, with 10 bases in between. CDR1 and CDR2 (germline): SGDLS, YYNGEE. The CDR3 runs 14 residues. The CDR3: CASSVGGGPYGYTF. In DNA, the CDR3 is TGTGCCAGCAGCGTAGGTGGAGGGCCCTATGGCTACACCTTC.

In this sample, this clone turned up a few times. The chain has TRBV7-8 and TRBJ2-1; 7 bases are shared with TRBD2. Germline CDR1 and CDR2: SGHVS and FQNEAQ. The CDR3 loop spans 16 amino acids. With V trimmed by 8 bases and J by 8 bases, 18 bases remained unmatched. CDR3 nucleotide sequence: TGTGCCAGCCGAGACGGGGGACTAAACGTGGGGGATGAGCAGTTCTTC. It yields the protein CASRDGGLNVGDEQFF.

The V and J genes are TRBV2 and TRBJ2-6; TRBD1 matches at 9 bases. Germline V CDR1 and CDR2: SNHLY, FYNNEI. V shed 9 bases, J shed 3 bases, and the junction held 6 bases outside the gene matches. The CDR3 contains 15 residues. For the CDR3, the DNA is TGTGCCAGGAGGACAGGGGCCCTTGGGGCCAACGTCCTGACTTTC. The encoded protein is CARRTGALGANVLTF.

The rearrangement uses TRBV6-6 and TRBJ1-5; TRBD1 aligns across 10 bases. Germline V gene data show CDR1 as MNHNY and CDR2 as SVGAGI (reference sequence). The CDR3 is 16 amino acids. V lost 6 bases, J lost 9 bases, and 14 bases stayed unmatched. The chain's CDR3 is CASSRRTGGSSVPQHF. The CDR3 DNA follows: TGTGCCAGCAGCCGCCGGACAGGGGGTAGCTCAGTGCCCCAGCATTTT.

This clone appeared a single time. The chain combines TRBV4-3 with TRBJ2-7, with TRBD1 matching 11 bases. From germline, CDR1 is LGHNA and CDR2 YSLEER. Unmatched junction bases numbered 2, after V lost 3 bases and J lost 1 base. The CDR3 contains 15 residues. The CDR3 DNA is TGCGCCAGCAGCCACGGGACAGGGGGGTCCTACGAGCAGTACTTC. Protein: CASSHGTGGSYEQYF.

V usage is TRBV5-1 and J usage is TRBJ2-1; a weak D match, TRBD2 (6 bases). Germline V gene data show CDR1 as SGHRS and CDR2 as YFSETQ. The CDR3 is 17 residues long. With 2 bases removed from V and 4 bases from J, the gap between germline ends came to 19 bases. CDR3 bases: TGCGCCAGCAGCTTCCTAGGAGTACGGGGGATTTACAATGAGCAGTTCTTC. This encodes CASSFLGVRGIYNEQFF.

The CDR3 nucleotides are TGTGCCAGTAGTATAGACAAGAACACTGAAGCTTTCTTT. It yields the protein CASSIDKNTEAFF. This chain joins TRBV19 and TRBJ1-1; D unclear. The CDR3 is 13 residues long. Germline loops: CDR1 LNHDA, CDR2 SQIVND (reference sequence). The V gene lost 0 bases and the J gene lost 1 base, with 3 bases spanning the gap. Complete variable domain (other parts from reference TRBV19 and TRBJ1-1): DGGITQSPKYLFRKEGQNVTLSCEQNLNHDAMYWYRQDPGQGLRLIYYSQIVNDFQKGDIAEGYSVSREKKESFPLTVTSAQKNPTAFYLCASSIDKNTEAFFGQGTRLTVV.